The 8 T cell receptor beta chains listed next were all sequenced from one sample in a study of shared clonotypes between healthy human individuals. Sequenced by immunoSEQ multiplex PCR; TCRdb stores in-frame clones only, minus some. The sample records about 640,000 clones, more than 70% being singletons. Sample: memory CD4+ T cells sorted from blood. Subset meaning: CD45RA-negative fraction. These receptor sequences come from a woman aged 25 to 39 in good health.

The chain joins TRBV7-6 to TRBJ1-1, with a possible D match to TRBD1 (6 bases). This CDR3 has 14 residues. V was clipped by 1 base and J by 5 bases, with 11 bases between them. CDR1 is SGHVS and CDR2 is FNYEAQ in the germline V gene. The CDR3: CASSLGGRGTEAFF. CDR3 sequence (DNA): TGTGCCAGCAGCTTAGGGGGGCGCGGTACTGAAGCTTTCTTT.

The V call is TRBV5-6, the J call TRBJ2-1; TRBD2 matches at 10 bases. Trimming removed 5 bases from V and 2 bases from J; junction bases left unmatched: 4. CDR1 and CDR2 from the germline V gene are SGHDT and YYEEEE. CDR3 length: 15 residues. CDR3 in amino acids: CASSTSGDTYNEQFF. In DNA, the CDR3 is TGTGCCAGCAGTACTAGCGGGGACACCTACAATGAGCAGTTCTTC.

This clone came up a few times. The chain carries TRBV7-6 and TRBJ2-1, with D unclear. CDR1 SGHVS and CDR2 FNYEAQ come from the germline V gene. This CDR3 region has 16 residues. The germline V and J ends were trimmed by 3 bases and 0 bases, with 12 bases remaining between them. Here the CDR3 reads CASSFGFLSSYNEQFF. CDR3 DNA: TGTGCCAGCAGCTTCGGCTTCCTAAGCTCCTACAATGAGCAGTTCTTC.

This chain connects TRBV7-8 to TRBJ1-1; 7 bases are shared with TRBD1. This CDR3 is 16 amino acids long. In germline, CDR1 is SGHVS, CDR2 FQNEAQ. V shed 0 bases, J shed 0 bases, and the junction held 4 bases outside the gene matches. The CDR3 loop is CASSLASGGVNTEAFF. The CDR3 DNA is TGTGCCAGCAGCTTAGCGTCAGGGGGTGTGAACACTGAAGCTTTCTTT.

Written as DNA, the CDR3 is TGTGCCAGCAGCTTAAGCCTCCTAAGGGGGCTAGAGCAGTTCTTC. Its translation is CASSLSLLRGLEQFF. V is TRBV7-9 and J is TRBJ2-1; 7 nucleotides match TRBD1. This CDR3 region has 15 residues. Per the germline V gene, CDR1 is SEHNR and CDR2 is FQNEAQ (reference sequence). J was trimmed by 10 bases and V by 2 bases; bases with no gene match: 11.

There are many counts of this clone. For the CDR3, the DNA is TGTGCCAGCAGCCCCAACCGGGGGAGCATTGGGCAGTACTTC. This sequence encodes CASSPNRGSIGQYF. J is TRBJ2-7 and V is TRBV11-2; D possibly corresponds to TRBD2 (6 bases). V was clipped by 5 bases and J by 9 bases, with 20 bases between them. CDR3 length equals 14 residues. The germline CDR1 and CDR2 sequences are SGHAT and FQNNGV.

This clone has just a few counts. This chain joins TRBV7-9 and TRBJ2-3; 13 bases agree with TRBD2. Trimming cost V 5 bases and J 2 bases; bases outside gene matches: 10. The length of the CDR3 is 18 residues. Germline V CDR1 and CDR2: SEHNR, FQNEAQ (reference sequence). The CDR3 DNA is TGTGCCAGCAGCGCGTGGACTAGCGGGAGCGGAAACACAGATACGCAGTATTTT. As protein: CASSAWTSGSGNTDTQYF.

This chain joins TRBV30 and TRBJ2-1, with TRBD2 matching over 7 bases. CDR3 length equals 15 residues. Germline loops: CDR1 GTSNPN, CDR2 SVGIG (reference sequence). V trimming: 4 bases; J trimming: 2 bases; junction bases outside the gene matches: 8. The CDR3, as DNA: TGTGCCTGGATGTTGGGGAGGGTAGCCTACAATGAGCAGTTCTTC. This sequence encodes CAWMLGRVAYNEQFF.